The 16 T cell receptor beta chains listed next were all sequenced from one sample in a study of cytomegalovirus exposure and HLA in healthy donors. Assay used: immunoSEQ multiplex PCR; TCRdb lists only in-frame clones, some missing. The data show about 200,000 clones, around nine tenths seen once. Sequencing was performed on PBMCs. Every receptor here comes from a woman aged 18-29 years in good health and CMV-seropositive.

The CDR3 is CATSRDLAATNEQFF. CDR3 nucleotide sequence: TGTGCCACCAGCAGAGACCTAGCGGCTACAAATGAGCAGTTCTTC. The V call is TRBV15, the J call TRBJ2-1; TRBD2 matches 7 bases. Germline lookup yields CDR1 LNHNV and CDR2 YYDKDF (reference sequence). This CDR3 spans 15 amino acids. The junction had 6 bases not matched to a gene; V was cut back by 0 bases and J by 7 bases.

The chain employs TRBV7-6 and TRBJ2-5; D might be TRBD1 (5 bases). Per the germline V gene, CDR1 is SGHVS and CDR2 is FNYEAQ. V lost 4 bases to trimming and J lost 2 bases, with 20 bases between them. The CDR3 has 17 amino acids. CDR3 coding DNA: TGTGCCAGCAGCTACCCGACCGACAGCAAAGGACAAGAGACCCAGTACTTC. It encodes CASSYPTDSKGQETQYF.

This clone was detected once. The chain links TRBV29-1 to TRBJ2-7, with D maybe TRBD1 (6 bases). There are 16 residues in the CDR3. Germline CDR1 SQVTM, CDR2 ANQGSEA. Trimming removed 2 bases at V and 5 bases at J, with 22 bases between. CDR3 DNA: TGCAGCGTTGAATTCACCCGGGGACACCCCCCGGACGAGCAGTACTTC. The encoded protein is CSVEFTRGHPPDEQYF.

V usage is TRBV5-8 and J usage is TRBJ2-5; TRBD1 is a possible D gene (5 bases). In germline, CDR1 is SGHTS, CDR2 YDEGEE. The CDR3 has 12 amino acids. V lost 0 bases and J 5 bases, leaving 5 bases between the germline ends. The CDR3 DNA follows: TGTGCCAGCAGCTTGGAGGGGGAGACCCAGTACTTC. Protein sequence: CASSLEGETQYF.

This chain's CDR3 is CASSVGELRWDEQYF. The CDR3, as DNA: TGTGCCAGCAGCGTAGGGGAGCTTCGATGGGACGAGCAGTACTTC. The chain recombines TRBV9 with TRBJ2-7; a weak D match, TRBD2 (5 bases). V lost 0 bases and J lost 5, with 15 bases in between. Germline V gene lookup returns CDR1 SGDLS and CDR2 YYNGEE. This CDR3 has 15 residues.

This chain links TRBV7-9 with TRBJ2-7, with 12 bases that match TRBD2. V lost 5 bases to trimming and J lost 3 bases; unmatched junction nucleotides: 5. The germline gives CDR1 SEHNR, CDR2 FQNEAQ (reference sequence). This CDR3 region has 15 residues. The CDR3 here is CASSLLAGGGYEQYF. CDR3 nucleotides: TGTGCCAGCAGCCTACTAGCGGGAGGAGGCTACGAGCAGTACTTC.

V usage is TRBV25-1 and J usage is TRBJ2-2, with 7 bases aligning to TRBD1. Germline lookup yields CDR1 MGHDK and CDR2 SYGVNS. The CDR3 loop spans 15 amino acids. J gave up 4 bases and V 7 bases, and 9 bases lay outside the gene matches. The CDR3 DNA is TGTGCCAGCAACGGACAGGAGTCACCCACCGGGGAGCTGTTTTTT. Translation: CASNGQESPTGELFF.

The chain carries TRBV25-1 and TRBJ2-7, with 9 bases matching TRBD1. J gave up 1 base and V 4 bases, and 5 bases lay outside the gene matches. The germline V gene has CDR1 MGHDK and CDR2 SYGVNS. This CDR3 contains 15 residues. This CDR3 reads CASSGRDRDSYEQYF. Written as DNA, the CDR3 is TGTGCCAGCAGTGGCCGGGACAGGGATTCCTACGAGCAGTACTTC.

J is TRBJ2-4 and V is TRBV27, with 7 bases aligning to TRBD1. The CDR3 is 14 amino acids. Germline V gives CDR1 MNHEY, CDR2 SMNVEV (reference sequence). Trimming cost V 6 bases and J 0 bases; bases outside gene matches: 2. The CDR3 spells CASRTGLAKNIQYF. CDR3 DNA sequence: TGTGCCAGCAGGACAGGGTTAGCCAAAAACATTCAGTACTTC.

The rearrangement joins TRBV9 to TRBJ1-4; D not resolved. Germline-derived CDR1 and CDR2 are SGDLS and YYNGEE. Trimming removed 2 bases from V and 7 bases from J, with 12 bases in between. The CDR3 spans 14 residues. Here the CDR3 reads CASSVRLSGEKLFF. DNA of the CDR3: TGTGCCAGCAGCGTTCGTCTCTCCGGTGAAAAACTGTTTTTT.

The chain employs TRBV11-3 and TRBJ2-3; 13 bases map to TRBD2. Germline V gene lookup returns CDR1 SGHNT and CDR2 YENEEA. J was trimmed by 6 bases and V by 5 bases; bases with no gene match: 5. The CDR3 is made up of 15 amino acids. For the CDR3, the DNA is TGTGCCAGCAGCGGGGGACTAGCGGGATTGGATACGCAGTATTTT. This gives the protein CASSGGLAGLDTQYF. The full variable domain, in which reference TRBV11-3 and TRBJ2-3 provide the parts outside the CDR3, is EAGVVQSPRYKIIEKKQPVAFWCNPISGHNTLYWYLQNLGQGPELLIRYENEEAVDDSQLPKDRFSAERLKGVDSTLKIQPAELGDSAVYLCASSGGLAGLDTQYFGPGTRLTVL.

CDR3 residues: CASGYPKGDRGTFAGGYTF. For the CDR3, the DNA is TGTGCCAGCGGATACCCTAAGGGGGACAGGGGTACCTTTGCGGGAGGCTACACCTTC. V usage is TRBV28 and J usage is TRBJ1-2; 10 nucleotides align to TRBD1. Germline CDR1 and CDR2: MDHEN and SYDVKM. Unmatched junction bases numbered 26, after V lost 8 bases and J lost 8 bases. The CDR3 is 19 residues long.

This chain joins TRBV5-1 and TRBJ2-1; TRBD2 agrees at 11 bases. Germline CDR1 is SGHRS and CDR2 is YFSETQ. The CDR3 runs to 16 residues. The V and J ends lost 2 bases and 6 bases, in that order; junction bases with no gene match: 7. As DNA, the CDR3 is TGCGCCAGCAGCTTTACCGGGACTAGCGGAATCAATGAGCAGTTCTTC. Amino acids: CASSFTGTSGINEQFF.

This rearrangement joins TRBV7-9 to TRBJ1-1; maybe TRBD1 (6 bases). V lost 4 bases to trimming and J lost 8 bases, with 11 bases between them. Germline CDR1 and CDR2: SEHNR and FQNEAQ (reference sequence). The CDR3 contains 12 residues. CDR3 sequence reads: CASSYLGTEAFF. CDR3 nucleotides: TGTGCCAGCAGCTACCTAGGGACAGAAGCTTTCTTT.

The chain employs TRBV28 and TRBJ2-3; TRBD1 is a possible D gene (6 bases). The length of the CDR3 is 14 residues. Trimming took 7 bases from V and 0 from J, leaving 11 bases between them. CDR1 is MDHEN and CDR2 is SYDVKM in the germline V gene. The CDR3 reads CASKRGGSTDTQYF. The CDR3 DNA sequence: TGTGCCAGCAAACGAGGGGGAAGCACAGATACGCAGTATTTT.

The J gene is TRBJ2-2, the V gene TRBV10-3, with D tentatively TRBD2 (7 bases). The CDR3 sequence is 13 residues long. Trimming cost V 9 bases and J 1 base, with 9 bases left between them. CDR1 is ENHRY and CDR2 is SYGVKD in the germline V gene. The chain's CDR3 is CAIRGGNTGELFF. The CDR3 DNA is TGTGCCATTAGGGGGGGGAACACCGGGGAGCTGTTTTTT.